This TCR beta chain appears in the sequencing data of a study of regulatory T cells in long-lasting Graves disease. Study-wide points: Persistent Graves' patients possessed reduced TCR diversity relative to recently diagnosed ones. Shared public clonotypes totalled about 2,600 in persistent patients, compared with roughly 970 in new patients. Persistent cases favored TRBV28, TRBJ1-2 and TRBJ2-5.

This CDR3 has 17 amino acids. Trimming took 1 base from V and 2 from J, leaving 14 bases between them. Germline loops: CDR1 PRHDT, CDR2 FYEKMQ (reference sequence). As concerns this clonotype: The antigen remains undetermined.

The time point denotes: persistent/refractory GD, antithyroid drugs over 5 years with positive TRAb. TCR sequences were obtained from RNA taken from PBMCs. An endocrinology department in Xi'an, China, recruited the patients. The authors built TCR beta libraries using iRepertoire HTBI primers and Arm-PCR of CDR3 regions. TCRdb ran MiXCR on the multiplex PCR reads and lists one entry per CDR3 protein. Seen here are 350,000 to 450,000 distinct CDR3 sequences, roughly 23% observed once, and the top ten hold around 15%. This sample comprised peripheral blood mononuclear cells (PBMCs), obtained when the disease was refractory, from a patient treated with antithyroid drugs. This sequence originates from a female donor with Graves disease. The J gene is TRBJ2-2, the V gene TRBV13; D not certain. The CDR3 spells CASSLELGRRNTGELFF. The CDR3 nucleotides read TGTGCCAGCAGCTTAGAGTTGGGCAGGCGAAACACCGGGGAGCTGTTTTTT.